Listed here is a single T cell receptor beta chain. The table lists this clone with a few counts. No antigen is known for it. Base qualities are not at hand, and no much larger clone is one base apart. Via the germline V gene (reference sequence), CDR1 is LNHDA and CDR2 SQIVND. The CDR3 spans 13 residues, from the cysteine through the phenylalanine. CDR3 DNA only is kept here, 39 bases in frame from base 1. Clipping removes 6 bases from V and 4 bases from J, with 5 as the unmatched junction base count. The entire amount of isolated RNA was reverse transcribed using the High Capacity cDNA Reverse Transcription Kit, so the sequenced TCRB transcripts were expressed ones. Naive, central memory and regulatory T cell samples underwent deep immunoSEQ sequencing, averaging about 3.57 million total reads per sample. Sorted cells were lysed in RLT buffer, and RNA was extracted using DNase-treated RNeasy Micro or Mini kits according to cell number. To prevent cross-contamination, each cell subset was processed individually, whereas patient and healthy donor samples were processed jointly. The immunoSEQ multiplex PCR was used to amplify TCRB sequences from cDNA, generating 87-bp fragments that spanned the CDR3 region. The amplicons were sequenced using the Illumina HiSeq platform. As for the original processing: PCR bias was corrected computationally using synthetic template baselines, and reads within Hamming distance 2 were collapsed, with unmergeable singletons discarded. By aligning reads against IMGT, V, D and J genes, CDR3 length, and insertions or deletions at six rearrangement sites were assigned. Clonotype counts were normalized to sorted cell number within each subset before computing true diversity and Gini coefficients with the tcR R package. Repertoire sharing was quantified using the overlap coefficient calculated on TCRB nucleotide sequences. Out-of-frame TCRB sequences from naive cells were analyzed as a proxy for the pre-selection repertoire. TCRdb's version of the immuneACCESS table is confined to in-frame rearrangements and falls short of the full clone set. An unresolved V gene accounts for under half of the shortfall where checked; the remainder is of unknown origin. The DNA was the basis for D and trimming; V, J and clone size are from that table. Here the sample has hundreds of thousands of clones; 13% occur a single time. The ten largest clonotypes hold about 0.02% of the sample.

From each donor, a single peripheral blood sample of about 120 mL on average was drawn into heparinised tubes. Naive, central memory, regulatory and stem cell-like memory CD4+ T cells were sorted on a BD FACSAria II using a panel including CD45RO, CCR7, CD25, CD127, CD95 and CD27. Purity was above 95% for every sorted population. PBMCs were separated immediately by Lymphoprep density gradient centrifugation and were stained directly, without being cultured. Samples were stained and sorted in pairs, with one healthy donor and one patient per experiment, so that batch effects were minimized. This sample stems from a study of beta chain features in type 1 diabetes (dated by TCRdb to the late 2010s). Regarding the complete study: Patients and healthy donors did not differ in mean age, gender distribution, total cell number or subset yield. A total of about 110,000,000 sorted cells were examined across all samples, and a strong correlation was observed between cell number per subset and RNA yield. The study compared the TCRB repertoires of sorted circulating CD4+ T cell subsets in recently diagnosed type 1 diabetes patients with those in matched healthy donors. Regulatory and stem cell-like memory subsets were obtained from only 8 patients and about eight healthy donors, while naive and central memory subsets were obtained from all 28 donors.

The research as a whole found: A moderate but significant shortening of TCRB CDR3 length was observed in type 1 diabetes patients in all four CD4+ subsets. Only small numbers of individuals were included in the HLA sub-analyses, which left unresolved whether HLA type had any influence on TCRB rearrangement. Sequencing cDNA rather than genomic DNA could over-represent highly expressing activated cells, although activation and CD3 levels did not differ between groups. PCR may preferentially amplify shorter templates, but because patient and control samples were amplified and corrected together, any resulting skew would affect both groups equally. Fewer insertions and more nucleotide deletions at VDJ recombination sites were observed in patients with type 1 diabetes, implying thymic rearrangement abnormalities. Naive, central memory and regulatory TCRB repertoires appeared to be more similar among patients than among healthy donors.

This receptor was taken from a man between 18 and 29 years old with type 1 diabetes. The sample taken for sequencing was naive CD4+ T cells from blood. Taken with the paper, the label for cell subset or site translates to: true naive CD4+ T cells. Recombination joined TRBV19 with TRBJ2-5, and 7 junction bases match TRBD1. The bases read TGTGCCAGTAGGAACACAGGGGCAGAGACCCAGTACTTC. Its amino acids are CASRNTGAETQYF.